The T cell receptor (beta chain) described here comes from a study of radiation and T cells in renal cell carcinoma (TCRdb year 2020). In terms of the full investigation: Samples came from a clinical trial, in which primary renal cell carcinomas received 15 Gy stereotactic body radiation therapy followed by nephrectomy 4 weeks later. Across all 50 or so samples, under 5,000,000 unique CDR3 nucleotide sequences, encoding 2.5 million to 3 million unique CDR3 amino acid sequences, were identified. In total, 50 to 60 samples, comprising 26 tumors and some 27 peripheral blood samples, were subjected to TCR beta sequencing. Findings and caveats that apply to the study as a whole: Changes in the blood repertoire were not tracked past 4 weeks after treatment. With a single-armed trial design, the study had no way to address how radiation dose or scheduling affects the TCR repertoire. No pretreatment tumor biopsies were available, so the baseline intratumoral presence of clonotypes could not be determined. Top tumor clonotypes rose in blood from baseline to 2 weeks post-radiation, then contracted by 4 weeks, suggesting transient expansion of tumor-resident clones.

The CDR3 spans 14 residues, from the cysteine through the phenylalanine. The DNA shown is the 42-base CDR3, in frame from base 1. CDR1 MNHNS and CDR2 SASEGT were looked up in the germline V gene. V and J are truncated by 6 bases and 5 bases respectively, leaving an intervening sequence of 16 bases. As for this clone: The specificity of this receptor is unknown. No base quality information exists; no much larger clone differs at one position.

This specimen's time point label, interpreted: blood 2 weeks post-SBRT. Reading the label with the study, this specimen's treatment or condition is: 15 Gy SBRT to primary tumor, nephrectomy 4 weeks later. To track tumor-enriched clonotypes, serial peripheral blood was sampled from radiation-treated patients at baseline and at 2 weeks and 4 weeks after SBRT. Every patient's renal cell carcinoma showed clear cell pathology. The QIAamp DNA Blood Mini Kit (Qiagen) was used to prepare genomic DNA for TCR sequencing. The analyses included just those samples that passed every quality control check. TCR beta libraries were generated from genomic DNA with the immunoSEQ kit, following the manufacturer's recommendations. To prepare libraries, a first multiplex PCR with proprietary primers was run, followed by a second PCR that added unique barcodes, and a bead cleanup was done after each round. Each sample batch included a kit-provided positive control reaction and a negative control reaction. The final libraries were assessed on an Agilent 4200 TapeStation D1000 ScreenTape, pooled by volume, and quantified by qPCR. Sequencing was performed on an Illumina NextSeq500 with a MidOutput 150-cycle cartridge, and 156 Read1 and 15 Index1 cycles were run with kit custom primers. The pooled library was loaded at 0.9 to 1 pM with an approximately 22% PhiX control spike-in. The original pipeline was this. The vendor-processed data were analyzed in R, and a clonotype was defined as all T cells that share the same CDR3 nucleotide sequence. In the clone abundance analyses, frequencies in each sample were normalized to that sample's 10,000 most abundant clones. Public T cell clones, averaging fewer than five per sample, were removed before analysis. Tumor-enriched and baseline blood-enriched clonotypes were defined by at least a 32-fold difference in abundance between compartments. A beta-binomial differential abundance model was applied to find clonotypes that expanded or contracted between blood time points. Similarity between tumor and blood repertoires was quantified using the Baroni-Urbani and Buser coefficient, and groups were compared with two-tailed Wilcoxon tests in R. The immuneACCESS repertoire file appears here via TCRdb, limited to in-frame rearrangements. These files lack a portion of the clones; in checked studies, under half of the deficit traces to unresolved V genes, and the cause of the others is not known. Clonal size and the V and J genes are those of that table, whereas D and trimming came from the DNA. The sample includes around 130,000 clones, with about 81% observed a single time. The ten largest clones capture under 2.5% of the sample.

Recombination linked TRBV6-1 to TRBJ2-5; the D gene cannot be resolved beyond TRBD1 or TRBD2, each matching 5 bases. This TCR was sampled from a woman aged 55-69 years with renal cell carcinoma. Material: blood, obtained from a patient whose treatment included radiotherapy and nephrectomy. The sequence in DNA is TGTGCCAGCAGGGGGGTAGGGCCACCGGAGACCCAGTACTTC. This is translated as CASRGVGPPETQYF.